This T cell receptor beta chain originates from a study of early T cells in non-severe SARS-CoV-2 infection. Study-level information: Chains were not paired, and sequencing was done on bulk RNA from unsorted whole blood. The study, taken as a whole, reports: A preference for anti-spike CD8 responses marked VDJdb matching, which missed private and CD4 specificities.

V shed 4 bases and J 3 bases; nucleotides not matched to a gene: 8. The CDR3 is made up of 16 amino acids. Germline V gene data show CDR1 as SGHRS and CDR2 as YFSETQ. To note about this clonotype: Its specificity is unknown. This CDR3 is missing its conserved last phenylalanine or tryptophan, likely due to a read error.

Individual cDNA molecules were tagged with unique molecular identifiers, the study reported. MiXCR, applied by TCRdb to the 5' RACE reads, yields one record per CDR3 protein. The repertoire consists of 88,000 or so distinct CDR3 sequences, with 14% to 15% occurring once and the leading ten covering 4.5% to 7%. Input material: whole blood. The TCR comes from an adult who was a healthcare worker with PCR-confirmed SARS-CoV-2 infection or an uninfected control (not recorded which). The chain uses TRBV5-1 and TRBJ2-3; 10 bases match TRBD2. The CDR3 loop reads CASSPSGRARTDTQYL. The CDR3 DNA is TGCGCCAGCAGCCCGAGCGGGAGGGCCCGGACAGATACGCAGTATCTT.